The 2 T cell receptor beta chains below all came from one sample that was sequenced in a study of post-analysis software for immune sequencing data. These receptors have no identified antigens. Study outcomes and limitations: Controls had lower frequencies than patients of roughly five TRBV segments, which included TRBV5-6, TRBV5-1 and TRBV20-1.

Unique molecular identifiers were built into the TCR beta cDNA libraries. From the PCR reads, TCRdb called clonotypes with MiXCR, one entry per CDR3 protein. The repertoire includes hundreds of thousands of distinct CDR3 sequences, roughly three fifths of them detected once, and about 10% sits in the top ten. The sequenced sample was blood. These receptors all stem from a girl between 2 and 10 years old with multiple sclerosis.

This clonotype appeared a few times. This chain connects TRBV28 to TRBJ1-2; maybe TRBD1 (6 bases). The CDR3 has 16 amino acids. The ends were cut back, 5 bases at V and 5 bases at J, with 21 bases in the middle. CDR1 MDHEN and CDR2 SYDVKM come from the germline V gene. The CDR3 reads CASSGGRETDPYGYTF. The DNA for the CDR3 is TGTGCCAGCAGTGGGGGGCGGGAAACGGATCCGTATGGCTACACCTTC.

The chain combines TRBV7-2 with TRBJ2-1; TRBD2 matches 8 bases. V lost 2 bases to trimming and J lost 8 bases; unmatched junction nucleotides: 8. Germline V lookup: CDR1 SGHTA, CDR2 FQGNSA. The CDR3 is made up of 15 amino acids. CDR3 region: CASSLWTSLGDEQFF. The DNA for the CDR3 is TGTGCCAGCAGCTTATGGACTAGCTTGGGCGATGAGCAGTTCTTC.